A single sample gave rise to the 31 T cell receptor beta chains below, sequenced in a study of a mutant IDH1 vaccine in newly diagnosed glioma. Time point meaning: week 35, safety follow-up. The vaccine gave 300 ug of a 20-mer mutant IDH1 peptide subcutaneously per dose. The data were produced by immunoSEQ multiplex PCR, yet TCRdb's version contains in-frame clones alone and is incomplete. The table has over 60,000 clones, roughly 80% seen once. Which antigens these TCRs recognize remains unknown. The sequenced sample was PBMCs, obtained from a glioma patient whose treatment included an IDH1 peptide vaccine. The receptors were sampled from a man in his forties or fifties with glioma.

This CDR3 reads CASSLGHNYGYTF. CDR3 DNA: TGTGCCAGCAGCTTGGGACACAACTATGGCTACACCTTC. The chain carries TRBV5-5 and TRBJ1-2; no firm D call. This CDR3 comprises 13 residues. Per germline, CDR1 SGHKS and CDR2 YYEKEE (reference sequence). V shed 0 bases and J shed 2 bases, with 5 bases lying between them.

This chain joins TRBV7-2 and TRBJ2-1; D is unclear. The CDR3 contains 11 residues. Trimming removed 5 bases from V and 5 bases from J, with 4 bases in between. Germline CDR1 SGHTA, CDR2 FQGNSA. The DNA of the CDR3 is TGTGCCAGCAGCCCCGACAATGAGCAGTTCTTC. Protein: CASSPDNEQFF.

The rearrangement links TRBV11-2 to TRBJ2-5; 9 positions match TRBD1. The germline V gene has CDR1 SGHAT and CDR2 FQNNGV. V lost 2 bases and J lost 4; bases outside the gene matches: 8. CDR3 length: 16 amino acids. The DNA of the CDR3 is TGTGCCAGCAGCTTAACACAGGGGGCGCCTCGAGAGACCCAGTACTTC. Translation gives CASSLTQGAPRETQYF.

The rearrangement joins TRBV4-1 to TRBJ1-5; no clear D. Deletions cut 4 bases from V and 0 bases from J, with 10 bases between. The CDR3 runs to 15 residues. CDR1 is MGHRA and CDR2 is YSYEKL in the germline V gene. The chain's CDR3 is CASSPSDLSNQPQHF. For the CDR3, the DNA is TGCGCCAGCAGCCCATCGGACCTTAGCAATCAGCCCCAGCATTTT.

In regard to this clone: This sample also contains other DNA sequences that code for the same CDR3. The rearrangement uses TRBV30 and TRBJ2-2; a possible D gene is TRBD1 (8 bases). This CDR3 spans 15 amino acids. Germline V gene lookup returns CDR1 GTSNPN and CDR2 SVGIG (reference sequence). V shed 3 bases and J shed 1 base, with 12 bases lying between them. CDR3 in amino acids: CAWRGGTGNTGELFF. CDR3 nucleotide sequence: TGTGCCTGGAGGGGGGGGACAGGGAACACCGGGGAGCTGTTTTTT. Full variable domain (missing parts from reference TRBV30 and TRBJ2-2): SQTIHQWPATLVQPVGSPLSLECTVEGTSNPNLYWYRQAAGRGLQLLFYSVGIGQISSEVPQNLSASRPQDRQFILSSKKLLLSDSGFYLCAWRGGTGNTGELFFGEGSRLTVL.

The chain couples TRBV5-5 to TRBJ2-5, with TRBD2 matching 10 bases. The CDR3 length is 14 residues. J gave up 4 bases and V 1 base, and 1 base lay outside the gene matches. CDR1 is SGHKS and CDR2 is YYEKEE in the germline V gene (reference sequence). The CDR3 region has the DNA TGTGCCAGCAGCTTGAGCGGGGGGGCAGAGACCCAGTACTTC. Amino acids: CASSLSGGAETQYF.

The chain is built from TRBV18 and TRBJ1-1, with 7 bases lining up with TRBD1. The junction had 9 bases not matched to a gene; V was cut back by 2 bases and J by 0 bases. Germline V CDR1 and CDR2: KGHSH, LQKENI. The CDR3 runs 17 residues. The CDR3 reads CASSPRFDGTVNTEAFF. The CDR3 DNA sequence: TGTGCCAGCTCACCAAGGTTTGATGGGACAGTGAACACTGAAGCTTTCTTT.

The chain is built from TRBV7-9 and TRBJ2-1; possible D gene TRBD2, 6 bases. Per germline, CDR1 SEHNR and CDR2 FQNEAQ (reference sequence). This CDR3 is 15 amino acids long. The V gene lost 1 base and the J gene lost 4 bases, with 11 bases spanning the gap. The CDR3 nucleotides read TGTGCCAGCAGCTTAGTGGCGGGGATTTACAATGAGCAGTTCTTC. This translates into CASSLVAGIYNEQFF.

This rearrangement joins TRBV7-6 to TRBJ2-6, with D unclear. Deletions cut 1 base from V and 1 base from J, with 14 bases between. Germline lookup yields CDR1 SGHVS and CDR2 FNYEAQ. The CDR3 loop spans 18 amino acids. CDR3 sequence: CASSLEGSTISGANVLTF. In DNA, the CDR3 is TGTGCCAGCAGCTTAGAGGGCAGTACGATTTCTGGGGCCAACGTCCTGACTTTC. The variable domain in full, with the rest retrieved from reference TRBV7-6 and TRBJ2-6, is GAGVSQSPRYKVTKRGQDVALRCDPISGHVSLYWYRQALGQGPEFLTYFNYEAQQDKSGLPNDRFSAERPEGSISTLTIQRTEQRDSAMYRCASSLEGSTISGANVLTFGAGSRLTVL.

This clone was found a few times. The chain joins TRBV2 to TRBJ2-1; D may be TRBD1 or TRBD2 (7 bases each). Deletions cut 6 bases from V and 3 bases from J, with 15 bases between. Germline values: CDR1 SNHLY, CDR2 FYNNEI. The CDR3 sequence is 15 residues long. The CDR3 DNA reads as TGTGCCAGCAGGAGCGGGACAGCCGGCTACAATGAGCAGTTCTTC. As protein: CASRSGTAGYNEQFF. Looking up the rest from reference TRBV2 and TRBJ2-1 gives the full variable domain: EPEVTQTPSHQVTQMGQEVILRCVPISNHLYFYWYRQILGQKVEFLVSFYNNEISEKSEIFDDQFSVERPDGSNFTLKIRSTKLEDSAMYFCASRSGTAGYNEQFFGPGTRLTVL.

V and J are TRBV5-8 and TRBJ1-5, with TRBD1 identical over 7 bases. Trimming cost V 5 bases and J 6 bases; bases outside gene matches: 14. Looked up from germline, CDR1 is SGHTS and CDR2 is YDEGEE. The CDR3 sequence is 16 residues long. CDR3 bases: TGTGCCAGCAGGGTGGGCCTCCAGGGGGGACGTCAGCCCCAGCATTTT. As protein: CASRVGLQGGRQPQHF. Full variable domain (outside the CDR3, taken from reference TRBV5-8 and TRBJ1-5): EAGVTQSPTHLIKTRGQQATLRCSPISGHTSVYWYQQALGLGLQFLLWYDEGEERNRGNFPPRFSGRQFPNYSSELNVNALELEDSALYLCASRVGLQGGRQPQHFGDGTRLSIL.

This rearrangement joins TRBV7-2 to TRBJ2-5, with D maybe TRBD2 (5 bases). This CDR3 contains 13 residues. Germline loops: CDR1 SGHTA, CDR2 FQGNSA. The V end was cut by 4 bases, the J end by 5 bases, with 11 bases between. The CDR3 nucleotides are TGTGCCAGCAGCTCAAAGACGGGGGAGACCCAGTACTTC. It translates to CASSSKTGETQYF.

The J gene is TRBJ2-1, the V gene TRBV2; D is possibly TRBD2 (6 bases). The CDR3 is 13 amino acids. Trimming cost V 4 bases and J 6 bases, with 10 bases left between them. Germline values: CDR1 SNHLY, CDR2 FYNNEI. CDR3 protein: CASSVRGFNEQFF. The CDR3 nucleotides are TGTGCCAGCAGTGTACGGGGGTTCAATGAGCAGTTCTTC.

The chain joins TRBV7-9 to TRBJ1-5, with D possibly TRBD1 on 6 matching bases. The V gene lost 1 base and the J gene lost 4 bases, with 14 bases spanning the gap. Germline CDR1 reads SEHNR; CDR2 reads FQNEAQ (reference sequence). CDR3 length: 16 amino acids. The CDR3 DNA sequence: TGTGCCAGCAGCTTAGAAACAGGGTTTTGGAATCAGCCCCAGCATTTT. This translates into CASSLETGFWNQPQHF.

The J gene is TRBJ2-7, the V gene TRBV29-1; weak D call: TRBD1 (7 bases). The germline gives CDR1 SQVTM, CDR2 ANQGSEA. CDR3 length: 12 amino acids. This CDR3 reads CSGGTETYEQYF. The DNA of the CDR3 is TGCAGTGGCGGGACAGAAACCTACGAGCAGTACTTC.

Worth noting for this clone: At the DNA level, this CDR3 is encoded by other sequences in the same sample as well. The chain uses TRBV18 and TRBJ1-2; TRBD1 is a possible D gene (6 bases). The CDR3 is 14 amino acids. Trimming cost V 2 bases and J 6 bases, with 13 bases left between them. Germline-derived CDR1 and CDR2 are KGHSH and LQKENI. CDR3 DNA sequence: TGTGCCAGCTCACCAACAGGCCCAGGGGATGGCTACACCTTC. Translating gives CASSPTGPGDGYTF. Full variable domain (remainder filled in from reference TRBV18 and TRBJ1-2): NAGVMQNPRHLVRRRGQEARLRCSPMKGHSHVYWYRQLPEEGLKFMVYLQKENIIDESGMPKERFSAEFPKEGPSILRIQQVVRGDSAAYFCASSPTGPGDGYTFGSGTRLTVV.

V usage is TRBV9 and J usage is TRBJ2-3; 10 bases line up with TRBD2. The trim removed 4 bases at V and 4 bases at J, leaving 6 bases unmatched. CDR1 SGDLS and CDR2 YYNGEE come from the germline V gene. The CDR3 covers 15 residues. The CDR3 sequence is CASSFSGGRADTQYF. CDR3 sequence (DNA): TGTGCCAGCAGCTTTAGCGGGGGGCGGGCAGATACGCAGTATTTT. Looking up the rest from reference TRBV9 and TRBJ2-3 gives the full variable domain: DSGVTQTPKHLITATGQRVTLRCSPRSGDLSVYWYQQSLDQGLQFLIQYYNGEERAKGNILERFSAQQFPDLHSELNLSSLELGDSALYFCASSFSGGRADTQYFGPGTRLTVL.

The gene calls are TRBV9 and TRBJ2-1; no clear D. The CDR3 runs to 14 residues. Between the trimmed V and J ends, which lost 0 bases and 0 bases, there was a span of 4 bases. Germline V gene data show CDR1 as SGDLS and CDR2 as YYNGEE. The CDR3 reads CASSVESSYNEQFF. CDR3 nucleotide sequence: TGTGCCAGCAGCGTAGAGAGCTCCTACAATGAGCAGTTCTTC. Full variable domain (rest looked up from reference TRBV9 and TRBJ2-1): DSGVTQTPKHLITATGQRVTLRCSPRSGDLSVYWYQQSLDQGLQFLIQYYNGEERAKGNILERFSAQQFPDLHSELNLSSLELGDSALYFCASSVESSYNEQFFGPGTRLTVL.

V is TRBV16 and J is TRBJ2-2; possibly TRBD1 for D (5 bases). V lost 4 bases, J lost 2 bases, and 11 bases lay in between. The CDR3 extends over 15 amino acids. Germline V gives CDR1 KGHSY, CDR2 FQNENV. DNA for the CDR3: TGTGCCAGCAGCCGGTCAAGGGGAAACACCGGGGAGCTGTTTTTT. The encoded protein is CASSRSRGNTGELFF. Looking up the rest from reference TRBV16 and TRBJ2-2 gives the full variable domain: GEEVAQTPKHLVRGEGQKAKLYCAPIKGHSYVFWYQQVLKNEFKFLISFQNENVFDETGMPKERFSAKCLPNSPCSLEIQATKLEDSAVYFCASSRSRGNTGELFFGEGSRLTVL.

The gene calls are TRBV7-8 and TRBJ2-1; the D gene could be TRBD1 or TRBD2 (5 bases each). V lost 2 bases to trimming and J lost 16 bases, with 15 bases between them. The length of the CDR3 is 12 residues. Germline lookup yields CDR1 SGHVS and CDR2 FQNEAQ. CDR3 coding DNA: TGTGCCAGCAGCTTAAGTGGGACCTCCCTTTTCTTC. This gives the protein CASSLSGTSLFF.

The DNA for the CDR3 is TGTGCCAGCAGTCGGGTCAGGGGGGAGCTGTTTTTT. This gives the protein CASSRVRGELFF. The chain employs TRBV28 and TRBJ2-2; D is undetermined. This CDR3 comprises 12 residues. Trimming cost V 5 bases and J 8 bases, with 9 bases left between them. Germline CDR1 is MDHEN and CDR2 is SYDVKM. Variable domain in full (rest from reference TRBV28 and TRBJ2-2): DVKVTQSSRYLVKRTGEKVFLECVQDMDHENMFWYRQDPGLGLRLIYFSYDVKMKEKGDIPEGYSVSREKKERFSLILESASTNQTSMYLCASSRVRGELFFGEGSRLTVL.

V usage is TRBV11-3 and J usage is TRBJ2-3, with D possibly being TRBD2 (6 bases). Trimming removed 8 bases at V and 5 bases at J, with 14 bases between. Germline assignment: CDR1 SGHNT and CDR2 YENEEA. The CDR3 covers 13 residues. CDR3 coding DNA: TGTGCCAGCGATCGGAAAGCGGGAGATACGCAGTATTTT. It specifies CASDRKAGDTQYF.

The chain carries TRBV6-6 and TRBJ1-1, with 9 bases that match TRBD1. Per germline, CDR1 MNHNY and CDR2 SVGAGI (reference sequence). The CDR3 sequence is 16 residues long. J lost 1 base, V lost 0 bases, and 3 bases had no gene match. For the CDR3, the DNA is TGTGCCAGCAGTTACTCACCGGGACAGGGGAACACTGAAGCTTTCTTT. It specifies CASSYSPGQGNTEAFF.

V is TRBV2 and J is TRBJ2-5; 7 nucleotides match TRBD1. J was trimmed by 4 bases and V by 6 bases; bases with no gene match: 8. The CDR3 has 14 residues. CDR1 is SNHLY and CDR2 is FYNNEI in the germline V gene. The CDR3 region is CASRRDRRGETQYF. CDR3 bases: TGTGCCAGCAGGAGGGACAGACGGGGAGAGACCCAGTACTTC.

The rearrangement uses TRBV7-9 and TRBJ2-7; 10 bases are shared with TRBD1. CDR1 SEHNR and CDR2 FQNEAQ come from the germline V gene (reference sequence). V was pared by 1 base and J by 3 bases, with 9 bases of the junction left unmatched. The CDR3 loop spans 17 amino acids. The CDR3 is CASSLEAWGTGVYEQYF. The CDR3 region has the DNA TGTGCCAGCAGCTTAGAAGCCTGGGGGACAGGGGTCTACGAGCAGTACTTC.

The rearrangement uses TRBV13 and TRBJ2-3; TRBD1 is a possible D gene (6 bases). The CDR3 has 18 residues. The ends were cut back, 0 bases at V and 6 bases at J, with 22 bases in the middle. Germline CDR1 PRHDT, CDR2 FYEKMQ (reference sequence). For the CDR3, the DNA is TGTGCCAGCAGCTTAGGCACTCACCAGGGGACCCTCGGGGATACGCAGTATTTT. Its translation: CASSLGTHQGTLGDTQYF.

The chain couples TRBV5-1 to TRBJ2-3; 10 bases align to TRBD2. The CDR3 spans 16 residues. Trimming took 4 bases from V and 3 from J; bases not matched to a gene: 8. CDR1 is SGHRS, CDR2 YFSETQ, per germline. CDR3 loop: CASSRDSGGWTDTQYF. CDR3 sequence (DNA): TGCGCCAGCAGCCGTGATAGCGGGGGGTGGACAGATACGCAGTATTTT.

This clone appeared a few times. V gene TRBV15 combines with J gene TRBJ2-4; TRBD2 matches 8 bases. There are 15 residues in the CDR3. The junction had 1 base not matched to a gene; V was cut back by 3 bases and J by 0 bases. CDR1 is LNHNV, CDR2 YYDKDF, per germline (reference sequence). The chain's CDR3 is CATSSGGVAKNIQYF. CDR3 bases: TGTGCCACCAGCAGCGGGGGGGTAGCCAAAAACATTCAGTACTTC.

The chain joins TRBV18 to TRBJ1-2; TRBD1 matches 10 bases. The germline V gene has CDR1 KGHSH and CDR2 LQKENI. This CDR3 spans 13 amino acids. The trim removed 3 bases at V and 8 bases at J, leaving 3 bases unmatched. The chain's CDR3 is CASSPTGGEGYTF. CDR3 nucleotides: TGTGCCAGCTCACCGACAGGGGGCGAGGGCTACACCTTC.

The chain employs TRBV11-2 and TRBJ2-1; 11 positions match TRBD1. This CDR3 has 15 residues. V dropped 6 bases and J dropped 5; count of bases not matched to a gene: 6. The V gene's germline CDR1 is SGHAT and CDR2 FQNNGV. CDR3 nucleotide sequence: TGTGCCAGCAGATCGCCGGGACAGGGGGACAATGAGCAGTTCTTC. It yields the protein CASRSPGQGDNEQFF.

This clone occurred a few times. The chain couples TRBV7-8 to TRBJ1-2; TRBD1 agrees at 9 bases. The trim removed 4 bases at V and 4 bases at J, leaving 10 bases unmatched. The germline CDR1 and CDR2 sequences are SGHVS and FQNEAQ. The CDR3 spans 16 residues. As DNA, the CDR3 is TGTGCCAGCAGCTCCAGGTCACAGGGGGCCACCTATGGCTACACCTTC. It translates to CASSSRSQGATYGYTF.